This record concerns one T cell receptor beta chain sequence. This entry comes from a study of Tregs in tolerant kidney transplant recipients. Study in general: Mixed chimerism was transient after nonmyeloablative marrow transplants from related graft donors.

Profiled with immunoSEQ multiplex PCR; TCRdb holds only in-frame clones, not every one. This table holds roughly 48,000 clones. Sequencing was performed on CD4+ T cells from blood, taken before the transplant. The clonotype was recovered from a human donor who received a combined kidney and bone marrow transplant.

This CDR3 is CSATTMGQVLNQPQHF. The sequenced CDR3 bases are TGCAGTGCGACCACCATGGGACAGGTCCTCAATCAGCCC. The gene calls are TRBV20-1 and TRBJ1-5, with 8 bases aligning to TRBD1. The sequenced fragment ends 3 residues before the CDR3 boundary, so the rest is inferred from the germline J gene. The CDR3 has 16 residues. Germline V gene data show CDR1 as DFQATT and CDR2 as SNEGSKA (reference sequence). The J segment lost 3 bases and the V segment lost 6 bases, leaving 13 bases of the junction unmatched.